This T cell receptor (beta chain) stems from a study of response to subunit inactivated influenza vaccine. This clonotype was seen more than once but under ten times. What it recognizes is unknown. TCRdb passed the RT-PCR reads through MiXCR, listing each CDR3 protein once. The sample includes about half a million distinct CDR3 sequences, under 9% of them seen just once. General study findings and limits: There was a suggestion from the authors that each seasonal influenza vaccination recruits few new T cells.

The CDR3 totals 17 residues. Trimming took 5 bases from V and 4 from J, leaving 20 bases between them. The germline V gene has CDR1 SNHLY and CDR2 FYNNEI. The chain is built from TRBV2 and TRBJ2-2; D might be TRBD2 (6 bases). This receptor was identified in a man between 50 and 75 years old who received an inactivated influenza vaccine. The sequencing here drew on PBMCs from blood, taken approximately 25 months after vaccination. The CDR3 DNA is TGTGCCAGCAGTCGGGACTCCGGGGGATGGGGCACCGGGGAGCTGTTTTTT. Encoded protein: CASSRDSGGWGTGELFF. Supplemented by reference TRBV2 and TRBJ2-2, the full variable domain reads EPEVTQTPSHQVTQMGQEVILRCVPISNHLYFYWYRQILGQKVEFLVSFYNNEISEKSEIFDDQFSVERPDGSNFTLKIRSTKLEDSAMYFCASSRDSGGWGTGELFFGEGSRLTVL.